Below are 20 T cell receptor beta chains sequenced from a single sample in a study of T cells after yellow fever vaccination. TCRdb recomputed calls from the 5' RACE reads with MiXCR, one row per CDR3 protein. The profile covers tens of thousands of distinct CDR3 sequences, with 3% to 4% appearing a single time and roughly 0.9% taken by the ten largest. Sequences were derived from PBMCs, either bulk or a sorted T-cell subset (CD4+, CD8+, memory, or dextramer-sorted; not recorded which), sampled roughly seven weeks after the first yellow fever vaccination. The receptors derive from a man aged 18 to 30 who received the YFV17D yellow fever vaccine.

The table lists this clonotype with many counts. The chain combines TRBV3-1 with TRBJ2-7, with TRBD1 identical over 8 bases. The germline V gene has CDR1 LGHDT and CDR2 YNNKEL (reference sequence). This CDR3 has 13 amino acids. V lost 4 bases, J lost 5 bases, and 4 bases stayed unmatched. CDR3: CASSPDRVHEQYF. The CDR3 coding sequence is TGTGCCAGCAGCCCGGACAGGGTCCACGAGCAGTACTTC.

This clonotype was recorded a few times. V is TRBV19 and J is TRBJ2-5; D possibly uses TRBD1 or TRBD2 (5 bases each). This CDR3 region has 15 residues. Germline CDR1 reads LNHDA; CDR2 reads SQIVND (reference sequence). V gave up 4 bases and J gave up 4 bases, with 16 bases separating them. The CDR3: CASSRGVIGRETQYF. CDR3 DNA sequence: TGTGCCAGTAGTAGAGGGGTCATAGGGCGAGAGACCCAGTACTTC.

The sample holds many counts of this clonotype. Here the CDR3 DNA reads TGCAGTGCTAGAGATCTTACCCAGTACTTC. As protein: CSARDLTQYF. J is TRBJ2-5 and V is TRBV20-1; the D is unclear. Germline CDR1 DFQATT, CDR2 SNEGSKA (reference sequence). V was pared by 0 bases and J by 8 bases, with 4 bases between. This CDR3 comprises 10 residues.

In this sample, this clonotype turned up many times. This chain uses TRBV19 with TRBJ1-5, with D tentatively TRBD1 (5 bases). V lost 1 base, J lost 6 bases, and 10 bases lay in between. CDR1 is LNHDA, CDR2 SQIVND, per germline (reference sequence). The CDR3 runs to 14 residues. The CDR3 nucleotides read TGTGCCAGTAGTATAGGAGGGGAAAGTCAGCCCCAGCATTTT. This gives the protein CASSIGGESQPQHF.

This clonotype was counted many times. This rearrangement joins TRBV5-1 to TRBJ2-5; no reliable D call. Per germline, CDR1 SGHRS and CDR2 YFSETQ. The CDR3 is made up of 14 amino acids. The V and J ends lost 3 bases and 2 bases respectively, with 11 bases between them. CDR3 amino acids: CASSSQDLQETQYF. CDR3 in DNA: TGCGCCAGCAGCTCGCAGGACCTGCAAGAGACCCAGTACTTC.

In this sample, this clonotype turned up many times. This chain uses TRBV7-9 with TRBJ2-3; D remains unclear. Trimming removed 1 base from V and 0 bases from J, with 8 bases in between. This CDR3 is built from 15 residues. From germline, CDR1 is SEHNR and CDR2 FQNEAQ (reference sequence). This CDR3 reads CASSLGSPSTDTQYF. Written as DNA, the CDR3 is TGTGCCAGCAGCTTAGGGTCGCCTAGCACAGATACGCAGTATTTT.

This clonotype was detected ten times or more. The V and J genes are TRBV7-9 and TRBJ2-2; D is possibly TRBD1 or TRBD2 (6 bases each). Trimming shortened V by 5 bases and J by 7 bases, and 29 bases separated the two germline ends. Germline V CDR1 and CDR2: SEHNR, FQNEAQ (reference sequence). CDR3 length equals 19 residues. The CDR3 loop is CASSRGGAVGQGIGGELFF. Written as DNA, the CDR3 is TGTGCCAGCAGCCGTGGAGGGGCGGTGGGTCAGGGGATCGGCGGGGAGCTGTTTTTT.

In its sample, this clonotype was seen many times. This chain connects TRBV5-1 to TRBJ2-1; D not certain. Between the trimmed V and J ends, which lost 4 bases and 1 base, there was a span of 9 bases. The CDR3 consists of 14 residues. Germline CDR1 reads SGHRS; CDR2 reads YFSETQ. The CDR3 nucleotides are TGCGCCAGCAGCGAAGGGTCTTCCTACAATGAGCAGTTCTTC. It encodes CASSEGSSYNEQFF.

This clonotype was counted ten times or more. The chain uses TRBV12-3 or TRBV12-4 and TRBJ2-5; 7 bases match TRBD1. The CDR3 has 13 amino acids. J lost 3 bases, V lost 6 bases, and 4 bases had no gene match. The CDR3 DNA reads TGTGCCAGCAGCCGCGGACAGGAAGAGACCCAGTACTTC. It is translated as CASSRGQEETQYF.

This clonotype was seen repeatedly, ten times or more. The CDR3, as DNA: TGTGCCAGTAGAGACGGCGGCCGGAACACTGAAGCTTTCTTT. Translated: CASRDGGRNTEAFF. The V and J genes are TRBV19 and TRBJ1-1; no definite D call. Germline V gene lookup returns CDR1 LNHDA and CDR2 SQIVND (reference sequence). Trimming pared 6 bases from V and 1 base from J, leaving 12 bases between. CDR3 length equals 14 residues. Using reference TRBV19 and TRBJ1-1 for the parts outside the CDR3, the full variable domain is DGGITQSPKYLFRKEGQNVTLSCEQNLNHDAMYWYRQDPGQGLRLIYYSQIVNDFQKGDIAEGYSVSREKKESFPLTVTSAQKNPTAFYLCASRDGGRNTEAFFGQGTRLTVV.

This clonotype was seen ten or more times. The V gene is TRBV6-2 or TRBV6-3, the J gene TRBJ2-1, with TRBD2 matching over 9 bases. The CDR3 totals 13 residues. V gave up 6 bases and J gave up 9 bases; unmatched junction bases: 6. Germline loops: CDR1 MNHEY, CDR2 SVGEGT. The CDR3 spells CASRRGGPPEQFF. In DNA, the CDR3 is TGTGCCAGCAGGCGGGGGGGGCCCCCTGAGCAGTTCTTC.

The table lists this clonotype with many counts. The chain joins TRBV28 to TRBJ1-2; D might be TRBD1 (5 bases). Trimming took 4 bases from V and 5 from J, leaving 17 bases between them. Germline V CDR1 and CDR2: MDHEN, SYDVKM. This CDR3 has 15 amino acids. CDR3 residues: CASSSQGSLGYGYTF. CDR3 nucleotide sequence: TGTGCCAGCAGTTCCCAGGGCAGCCTCGGGTATGGCTACACCTTC.

This clonotype was seen at least ten times. The rearrangement links TRBV11-2 to TRBJ1-1, with TRBD1 matching over 10 bases. The V gene end was trimmed by 5 bases and the J gene end by 0 bases; junction bases not matched to a gene: 9. CDR1 is SGHAT and CDR2 is FQNNGV in the germline V gene. The CDR3 has 17 residues. The CDR3, as DNA: TGTGCCAGCAGCAAAACCCCGGGACAGGGGTTGAACACTGAAGCTTTCTTT. It translates to CASSKTPGQGLNTEAFF. Based on the CDR3 plus reference TRBV11-2 and TRBJ1-1, the full variable domain is EAGVAQSPRYKIIEKRQSVAFWCNPISGHATLYWYQQILGQGPKLLIQFQNNGVVDDSQLPKDRFSAERLKGVDSTLKIQPAKLEDSAVYLCASSKTPGQGLNTEAFFGQGTRLTVV.

This clonotype was observed at least ten times. The chain has TRBV5-4 and TRBJ1-1; 9 bases are a match to TRBD1. The CDR3 covers 15 residues. CDR1 and CDR2 (germline): SGHNT, YYREEE (reference sequence). V lost 5 bases to trimming and J lost 1 base; unmatched junction nucleotides: 6. The CDR3 region has the DNA TGTGCCAGCAGTAGTCCGGGACAGGGGAACACTGAAGCTTTCTTT. This sequence encodes CASSSPGQGNTEAFF. Filled out from reference TRBV5-4 and TRBJ1-1, the complete variable domain reads ETGVTQSPTHLIKTRGQQVTLRCSSQSGHNTVSWYQQALGQGPQFIFQYYREEENGRGNFPPRFSGLQFPNYSSELNVNALELDDSALYLCASSSPGQGNTEAFFGQGTRLTVV.

This clonotype occurred many times. CDR3: CASSLTAQNTGELFF. CDR3 DNA sequence: TGTGCCAGCAGCTTGACAGCGCAGAACACCGGGGAGCTGTTTTTT. The chain couples TRBV5-5 to TRBJ2-2; D not resolved. Trimming took 1 base from V and 1 from J, leaving 8 bases between them. Germline CDR1 reads SGHKS; CDR2 reads YYEKEE (reference sequence). The CDR3 runs to 15 residues.

This clonotype was detected many times. The V and J genes are TRBV19 and TRBJ2-2; D unclear. V was trimmed by 6 bases and J by 4 bases, leaving 15 bases between them. The CDR3 spans 15 residues. CDR1 and CDR2 (germline): LNHDA, SQIVND (reference sequence). The CDR3 bases are TGTGCCAGTAGATATAGGTTGGCGAGCACCGGGGAGCTGTTTTTT. Encoded protein: CASRYRLASTGELFF.

This clonotype was seen at least ten times. The chain combines TRBV9 with TRBJ2-3, with 11 bases identical to TRBD1. The CDR3 contains 16 residues. Germline CDR1 and CDR2: SGDLS and YYNGEE. V lost 2 bases and J lost 5; bases outside the gene matches: 7. In nucleotides, the CDR3 is TGTGCCAGCAGCGTGAGTCTCGGGACAGGGGGAGATACGCAGTATTTT. Protein: CASSVSLGTGGDTQYF.

This clonotype came up many times. This chain connects TRBV7-9 to TRBJ2-7; D gene uncertain. Germline CDR1 SEHNR, CDR2 FQNEAQ (reference sequence). The ends were cut back, 5 bases at V and 7 bases at J, with 15 bases in the middle. CDR3 size: 13 residues. CDR3 coding DNA: TGTGCCAGCAGCCGATCCCCGGTCTGGGAGCAGTACTTC. Translation: CASSRSPVWEQYF. Drawing the rest from reference TRBV7-9 and TRBJ2-7, the complete variable domain is DTGVSQNPRHKITKRGQNVTFRCDPISEHNRLYWYRQTLGQGPEFLTYFQNEAQLEKSRLLSDRFSAERPKGSFSTLEIQRTEQGDSAMYLCASSRSPVWEQYFGPGTRLTVT.

This clonotype was picked up many times. This chain connects TRBV3-1 to TRBJ1-6, with D maybe TRBD1 (5 bases). The V end was cut by 5 bases, the J end by 7 bases, with 12 bases between. The CDR3 runs 14 residues. In germline, CDR1 is LGHDT, CDR2 YNNKEL (reference sequence). CDR3 region: CASSSGGSNSPLHF. CDR3 DNA: TGTGCCAGCAGCTCGGGGGGATCGAATTCACCCCTCCACTTT.

At least ten counts were recorded for this clonotype. V gene TRBV4-2 combines with J gene TRBJ1-1, with D possibly matching TRBD1 (5 bases). V was trimmed by 4 bases and J by 0 bases, leaving 18 bases between them. Germline V gene lookup returns CDR1 LGHNA and CDR2 YNFKEQ. The CDR3 runs 17 residues. DNA of the CDR3: TGTGCCAGCAGCCCCGATCCAGACAGTCTGATGAACACTGAAGCTTTCTTT. Translated: CASSPDPDSLMNTEAFF.